Here is one T cell receptor beta chain with its context. The table came from immunoSEQ multiplex PCR; TCRdb's copy has only in-frame clones and leaves some out. The sample records under 400,000 clones, around 90% being singletons. The record originates from a study of blood T cell repertoires in COVID-19. Study at large: The analysed material was cDNA or gDNA that came from T cells, B-cell-depleted T cells, or PBMCs.

With 2 bases clipped from V and 12 bases from J, the junction kept 8 bases outside the gene matches. The germline gives CDR1 SGHVS, CDR2 FQNEAQ. This CDR3 contains 14 residues. Seattle enrolled patients during active infection and tracked them longitudinally. The clonotype originates from a woman in her 30s with COVID-19, enrolled during active disease. Sequencing was done on a sample of peripheral blood. The V call is TRBV7-8, the J call TRBJ2-1; 9 bases fit TRBD1. As DNA, the CDR3 is TGTGCCAGCAGCTTATTGGAGCTGACAGGGGGGCAGTTCTTC. It encodes CASSLLELTGGQFF.